This TCR beta chain was profiled in a study of shared clonotypes between healthy human individuals. Only in-frame clones appear in the TCRdb table, and some are missing; sequencing was by immunoSEQ multiplex PCR. The repertoire consists of about 670,000 clones, with 55% to 75% occurring once and the leading ten covering about 1.8%. About this clone: Antigen: not known.

CDR1 SGHNT and CDR2 YYREEE come from the germline V gene (reference sequence). V lost 0 bases and J lost 0, with 19 bases in between. The CDR3 loop spans 19 amino acids. Study conclusions and caveats: It was observed that roughly 5% of naive CD4 clonotypes were shared across a handful of donors.

The sequence was collected from a woman aged 25-40 years in good health. V gene TRBV5-4 combines with J gene TRBJ2-1; D possibly matches TRBD1 or TRBD2 (5 bases each). The sequencing sample was made of memory CD4+ T cells sorted from blood. This sample's subset: CD45RA-negative fraction. In nucleotides, the CDR3 is TGTGCCAGCAGCTTGGCCCCTCTGGGACCCCCCGGCTCCTACAATGAGCAGTTCTTC. This encodes CASSLAPLGPPGSYNEQFF.